This T cell receptor beta chain came from a study of identical twins. V was clipped by 3 bases and J by 4 bases; unmatched bases: 7. Germline loops: CDR1 SGHRS, CDR2 YFSETQ. The CDR3 spans 15 residues. This clonotype was picked up many times. Its matching antigen is unknown. cDNA carried unique molecular identifiers, and a universal primer site was added by template switching. TCRdb reanalysed the 5' RACE reads using MiXCR and keeps one entry per CDR3 protein. Among around 550,000 distinct CDR3 sequences listed, 12% to 15% were seen once. Findings of the study overall: Insertion counts were lower in abundant cord blood beta clonotypes, a trend that memory repertoires did not show. Out-of-frame alpha sequences shared by twins showed excess low generation probability. Excess twin sharing in beta out-of-frame sequences was weaker.

The sample was also reused in another study, on yellow fever vaccine responses in identical twins.

The TCR was taken from a young woman in good health. Sequencing was carried out using CD4+ T cells sorted from blood. The V gene is TRBV5-1, the J gene TRBJ2-1; the match to TRBD1 covers 7 bases. The CDR3 loop reads CASSSGTVPYNEQFF. The CDR3, as DNA: TGCGCCAGCAGCTCCGGGACAGTCCCTTACAATGAGCAGTTCTTC.